These 2 T cell receptor beta chains were all obtained from the same sample, sequenced in a study of post-analysis software for immune sequencing data. Whole-study findings and limits: Higher frequency in patients than in controls was seen for five TRBV segments, with TRBV5-6, TRBV5-1 and TRBV20-1 among them.

Unique molecular identifiers featured in each of the TCR beta cDNA libraries. TCRdb reprocessed the PCR reads via MiXCR and lists one record per CDR3 protein. The repertoire holds some 800,000 distinct CDR3 sequences, with 35% to 55% as singletons. The antigens for these receptors are not known. The source material was blood. These receptor sequences come from a girl under 18 with multiple sclerosis.

This clonotype was detected ten times or more. The V and J genes are TRBV7-2 and TRBJ2-1; either TRBD1 or TRBD2 may fit D (5 bases each). The CDR3 consists of 15 residues. Germline V CDR1 and CDR2: SGHTA, FQGNSA. Trimming left V 5 bases short and J 0 bases short, with 11 bases between. The CDR3 here is CASSPGTNSYNEQFF. The CDR3 region has the DNA TGTGCCAGCAGCCCCGGGACCAACTCCTACAATGAGCAGTTCTTC.

This clonotype was detected many times. The chain carries TRBV7-3 and TRBJ2-1; D gene ambiguous. The CDR3 runs to 13 residues. Germline lookup yields CDR1 SGHTA and CDR2 FQGTGA. The V end was cut by 4 bases, the J end by 9 bases, with 13 bases between. Written as DNA, the CDR3 is TGTGCCAGCAGCTCGACCACGGCGGCTGAGCAGTTCTTC. Its protein product is CASSSTTAAEQFF.